One sample yielded the 30 T cell receptor beta chains listed below, sequenced in a study of T-cell reconstitution after alpha-beta-depleted transplantation in children. Unique molecular identifiers were built into the TCRbeta library. Each CDR3 protein is one row after TCRdb ran MiXCR on the PCR reads. The sample has approximately 630,000 distinct CDR3 sequences, about an eighth seen once. This specimen was PBMCs, taken before TCRalphabeta/CD19-depleted stem cell transplant. The source of these receptors is a girl aged 2-10 years with congenital amegakaryocytic thrombocytopenia, due to receive a stem cell transplant.

The rearrangement uses TRBV7-9 and TRBJ2-3; 7 bases map to TRBD1. This CDR3 contains 16 residues. The junction had 6 bases not matched to a gene; V was cut back by 0 bases and J by 3 bases. Germline CDR1 SEHNR, CDR2 FQNEAQ (reference sequence). CDR3 bases: TGTGCCAGCAGCTTAGCGATTGGACAGGAAACAGATACGCAGTATTTT. Its protein product is CASSLAIGQETDTQYF.

This clonotype came up many times. This rearrangement joins TRBV12-3 or TRBV12-4 to TRBJ2-3; D is possibly TRBD1 (6 bases). The CDR3 sequence is 14 residues long. V lost 6 bases and J 0 bases, leaving 10 bases between the germline ends. The CDR3 nucleotides read TGTGCCAGCAGCTTAACAGGGAGCACAGATACGCAGTATTTT. It codes for CASSLTGSTDTQYF.

This clonotype was detected a few times. A much larger clone differs from this one at a single base, so this may be a read error. J is TRBJ2-3 and V is TRBV20-1, with TRBD2 identical over 7 bases. Trimming removed 3 bases from V and 4 bases from J; junction bases left unmatched: 1. The CDR3 consists of 12 residues. In germline, CDR1 is DFQATT, CDR2 SNEGSKA (reference sequence). Written as DNA, the CDR3 is TGCAGTGCTAGCGGGAGGTCAGATACGCAGTATTTT. Translated: CSASGRSDTQYF.

This sequence joins TRBV5-5 and TRBJ1-1; no clear D. The CDR3 is made up of 14 amino acids. Germline lookup yields CDR1 SGHKS and CDR2 YYEKEE (reference sequence). Trimming removed 4 bases at V and 0 bases at J, with 10 bases between. This CDR3 reads CASSPPGLNTEAFF. DNA of the CDR3: TGTGCCAGCAGCCCGCCCGGACTGAACACTGAAGCTTTCTTT.

This clonotype was counted a few times. This chain links TRBV3-1 with TRBJ1-5; D remains ambiguous. V lost 0 bases to trimming and J lost 8 bases, with 8 bases between them. Per germline, CDR1 LGHDT and CDR2 YNNKEL (reference sequence). CDR3 length: 13 residues. The CDR3 is CASSQDFLEPQHF. In DNA, the CDR3 is TGTGCCAGCAGCCAAGATTTCCTGGAGCCCCAGCATTTT.

This clonotype was seen more than once but under ten times. The chain is built from TRBV9 and TRBJ2-4, with D unresolved. The germline V and J ends were trimmed by 0 bases and 8 bases, with 9 bases remaining between them. This CDR3 region has 13 residues. Germline CDR1 and CDR2: SGDLS and YYNGEE. The CDR3, as DNA: TGTGCCAGCAGCGTAGGAGAGTCGGACATTCAGTACTTC. Translated, it gives CASSVGESDIQYF.

This clonotype was observed at least ten times. In nucleotides, the CDR3 is TGCGCCAGCAGCTTGGACGGGACAATCAACACTGAAGCTTTCTTT. Translating gives CASSLDGTINTEAFF. The V and J genes are TRBV5-1 and TRBJ1-1; the D gene is possibly TRBD1 (6 bases). CDR1 and CDR2 from the germline V gene are SGHRS and YFSETQ. This CDR3 has 15 residues. V was cut by 0 bases and J by 2 bases, with 11 bases left in between.

This clonotype was counted between two and nine times. The V gene is TRBV4-1, the J gene TRBJ2-4, with a possible D match to TRBD2 (6 bases). Germline V gene data show CDR1 as MGHRA and CDR2 as YSYEKL. With 1 base removed from V and 5 bases from J, the gap between germline ends came to 15 bases. This CDR3 spans 16 amino acids. The CDR3 loop is CASSQGGTAGQNIQYF. The DNA for the CDR3 is TGCGCCAGCAGCCAAGGGGGAACCGCGGGACAAAACATTCAGTACTTC.

This clonotype was seen ten or more times. The rearrangement uses TRBV15 and TRBJ1-1; D gene ambiguous. CDR3 length: 13 amino acids. V was shortened by 5 bases and J by 3 bases, with 10 bases between the two germline ends. In germline, CDR1 is LNHNV, CDR2 YYDKDF (reference sequence). The CDR3 region is CATSGNTYTEAFF. The CDR3 DNA follows: TGTGCCACCAGCGGGAACACTTACACTGAAGCTTTCTTT. Combining the CDR3 with reference TRBV15 and TRBJ1-1 gives the whole variable domain DAMVIQNPRYQVTQFGKPVTLSCSQTLNHNVMYWYQQKSSQAPKLLFHYYDKDFNNEADTPDNFQSRRPNTSFCFLDIRSPGLGDTAMYLCATSGNTYTEAFFGQGTRLTVV.

There are many counts of this clonotype. CDR3 sequence: CASRLNSPLHF. The CDR3 nucleotides are TGTGCCAGCAGACTGAATTCACCCCTCCACTTT. The chain carries TRBV27 and TRBJ1-6; no definite D call. The CDR3 has 11 residues. Trimming shortened V by 6 bases and J by 7 bases, and 4 bases separated the two germline ends. Germline V lookup: CDR1 MNHEY, CDR2 SMNVEV (reference sequence).

This clonotype was observed a handful of times. The rearrangement links TRBV29-1 to TRBJ2-5; 10 bases align to TRBD1. The CDR3 covers 15 residues. After removal of 6 bases from V and 2 bases from J, the junction contained 9 bases not matched to a gene. Germline V CDR1 and CDR2: SQVTM, ANQGSEA. This CDR3 is CSVGPGTGEQETQYF. The DNA of the CDR3 is TGCAGCGTCGGACCCGGGACAGGGGAACAAGAGACCCAGTACTTC.

This chain joins TRBV29-1 and TRBJ2-5, with TRBD2 matching over 7 bases. Trimming removed 4 bases from V and 4 bases from J; junction bases left unmatched: 12. Germline V gives CDR1 SQVTM, CDR2 ANQGSEA. The CDR3 consists of 15 residues. As DNA, the CDR3 is TGCAGCGTTGGAATTTACGGCGGGAGACGAGAGACCCAGTACTTC. Protein product: CSVGIYGGRRETQYF.

The chain has TRBV14 and TRBJ2-5; no reliable D call. V lost 3 bases and J 5 bases, leaving 10 bases between the germline ends. The CDR3 consists of 13 residues. Germline V CDR1 and CDR2: SGHDN, FVKESK. In nucleotides, the CDR3 is TGTGCCAGCAGCCAGACGGGTTGGGAGACCCAGTACTTC. Translated, it gives CASSQTGWETQYF.

In its sample, this clonotype was seen a few times. This chain joins TRBV15 and TRBJ2-6; D is unclear. The germline CDR1 and CDR2 sequences are LNHNV and YYDKDF (reference sequence). This CDR3 is 17 amino acids long. V gave up 5 bases and J gave up 0 bases, with 14 bases separating them. CDR3 sequence reads: CATSPKFSSSGANVLTF. CDR3 in DNA: TGTGCCACCAGCCCAAAATTTAGTTCCTCTGGGGCCAACGTCCTGACTTTC.

This clonotype occurred a few times. J is TRBJ1-6 and V is TRBV28, with D maybe TRBD1 (6 bases). The CDR3 is 16 amino acids. Germline V gives CDR1 MDHEN, CDR2 SYDVKM. V dropped 7 bases and J dropped 5 bases, with 18 bases sitting between them. CDR3 DNA: TGTGCCAGCACCTCAACGTGGCAGGGGAATAATTCACCCCTCCACTTT. Amino acids: CASTSTWQGNNSPLHF.

The chain employs TRBV10-3 and TRBJ1-2; D not resolved. CDR1 ENHRY and CDR2 SYGVKD come from the germline V gene. The CDR3 runs 14 residues. The V end was cut by 5 bases, the J end by 8 bases, with 18 bases between. Written as DNA, the CDR3 is TGTGCCATCAGTACGGACTCTGGCCCGGAGGGCTACACCTTC. Protein product: CAISTDSGPEGYTF.

This clonotype was detected only a few times. The CDR3 is CASSDGDRTLEKLFF. DNA of the CDR3: TGTGCCAGCAGTGATGGGGACAGGACCTTAGAAAAACTGTTTTTT. This chain connects TRBV7-9 to TRBJ1-4; 8 nucleotides agree with TRBD1. CDR3 length: 15 amino acids. The V gene end was trimmed by 6 bases and the J gene end by 8 bases; junction bases not matched to a gene: 11. Germline V CDR1 and CDR2: SEHNR, FQNEAQ (reference sequence).

This clonotype was counted at least ten times. This chain links TRBV20-1 with TRBJ2-3; TRBD1 might be the D (6 bases). V was clipped by 3 bases and J by 7 bases, with 14 bases between them. Germline CDR1 and CDR2: DFQATT and SNEGSKA (reference sequence). This CDR3 is 13 amino acids long. The CDR3 DNA sequence: TGCAGTGCTAGCAGAGGGGGTCTAAATACGCAGTATTTT. Protein sequence: CSASRGGLNTQYF.

This clonotype was recorded a few times. The CDR3 bases are TGTGCCAGCCGCTGGTGGCATACGCAGTATTTT. It translates to CASRWWHTQYF. The chain recombines TRBV7-2 with TRBJ2-3; D is ambiguous. This CDR3 has 11 amino acids. The V and J ends lost 8 bases and 7 bases respectively, with 10 bases between them. The V gene's germline CDR1 is SGHTA and CDR2 FQGNSA. Together with reference TRBV7-2 and TRBJ2-3, the CDR3 gives the full variable domain: GAGVSQSPSNKVTEKGKDVELRCDPISGHTALYWYRQSLGQGLEFLIYFQGNSAPDKSGLPSDRFSAERTGGSVSTLTIQRTQQEDSAVYLCASRWWHTQYFGPGTRLTVL.

This clonotype came up many times. The gene calls are TRBV20-1 and TRBJ2-5; D not certain. This CDR3 region has 14 residues. Trimming cost V 1 base and J 0 bases, with 9 bases left between them. Germline values: CDR1 DFQATT, CDR2 SNEGSKA (reference sequence). The CDR3 coding sequence is TGCAGTGCTAGAGTGGTACAGAACCAAGAGACCCAGTACTTC. Its translation is CSARVVQNQETQYF.

At least ten counts were recorded for this clonotype. The chain joins TRBV6-1 to TRBJ1-3, with 8 bases aligning to TRBD1. J lost 0 bases, V lost 6 bases, and 4 bases had no gene match. The CDR3 runs to 15 residues. CDR1 is MNHNS and CDR2 is SASEGT in the germline V gene. The CDR3 DNA follows: TGTGCCAGCAGGCGGACAGGGAGCTCTGGAAACACCATATATTTT. Its protein product is CASRRTGSSGNTIYF.

This clonotype was counted a few times. The rearrangement joins TRBV7-9 to TRBJ2-7, with a weak D call TRBD1 (6 bases). Trimming removed 6 bases at V and 3 bases at J, with 12 bases between. This CDR3 comprises 13 residues. In germline, CDR1 is SEHNR, CDR2 FQNEAQ (reference sequence). The CDR3, as DNA: TGTGCCAGCAGTCGACAGGCCTTCTACGAGCAGTACTTC. Translated, it gives CASSRQAFYEQYF.

This clonotype was picked up many times. V usage is TRBV2 and J usage is TRBJ2-1; a possible D gene is TRBD1 (6 bases). The CDR3 totals 12 residues. Germline CDR1 and CDR2: SNHLY and FYNNEI. The V end was cut by 8 bases, the J end by 2 bases, with 7 bases between. CDR3 amino acids: CASGDTYNEQFF. CDR3 nucleotide sequence: TGTGCCAGCGGGGACACCTACAATGAGCAGTTCTTC.

The chain has TRBV28 and TRBJ2-1; perhaps TRBD1 as D (6 bases). Germline V gene lookup returns CDR1 MDHEN and CDR2 SYDVKM. The V and J ends lost 5 bases and 0 bases respectively, with 17 bases between them. CDR3 length equals 17 residues. In nucleotides, the CDR3 is TGTGCCAGCAGTAGATACAGGGCCCTTGGCTCCTACAATGAGCAGTTCTTC. Translation gives CASSRYRALGSYNEQFF.

As for this clonotype: At one end the junction does not follow the germline gene, possibly because of a read error. The CDR3, as DNA: TGTGCCAGCAGATACTGGCAATCTGGGGCCAACGTCCTGACTTTC. It yields the protein CASRYWQSGANVLTF. The chain has TRBV6-5 and TRBJ2-6; D is ambiguous. The length of the CDR3 is 15 residues. Per the germline V gene, CDR1 is MNHEY and CDR2 is SVGAGI.

This clonotype showed up many times. The rearrangement links TRBV27 to TRBJ2-1; D might be TRBD1 or TRBD2, each matching 5 bases. The germline V gene has CDR1 MNHEY and CDR2 SMNVEV (reference sequence). CDR3 length: 15 residues. The V and J ends lost 6 bases and 2 bases respectively, with 14 bases between them. Here the CDR3 reads CASSLGTSTYNEQFF. The CDR3 region has the DNA TGTGCCAGCAGCCTCGGGACCAGCACCTACAATGAGCAGTTCTTC.

This clonotype has more than one count but fewer than ten. The DNA for the CDR3 is TGTGCCAGCAGCTTAACGACTTCCAGAGAGACCCAGTACTTC. Its protein product is CASSLTTSRETQYF. This rearrangement joins TRBV11-1 to TRBJ2-5; D is unclear. Germline assignment: CDR1 SGHAT and CDR2 FQDESV (reference sequence). Deletions cut 2 bases from V and 4 bases from J, with 11 bases between. The CDR3 covers 14 residues.

This clonotype was recorded at least ten times. The chain uses TRBV4-1 and TRBJ2-1; unclear D gene. CDR3 size: 12 residues. The V and J ends lost 1 base and 12 bases respectively, with 10 bases between them. Germline values: CDR1 MGHRA, CDR2 YSYEKL. The CDR3 bases are TGCGCCAGCAGCCAAGGCCCCCTTGCGCAGTTCTTC. The encoded protein is CASSQGPLAQFF.

This clonotype was counted ten times or more. The genes are TRBV20-1 and TRBJ2-1; D is uncertain. Looked up from germline, CDR1 is DFQATT and CDR2 is SNEGSKA (reference sequence). Deletions cut 5 bases from V and 7 bases from J, with 18 bases between. There are 14 residues in the CDR3. The CDR3 reads CSAAPEDPGNEQFF. The DNA for the CDR3 is TGCAGTGCTGCCCCCGAAGACCCTGGGAATGAGCAGTTCTTC.

This clonotype showed up just a few times. The chain is built from TRBV7-9 and TRBJ2-2, with D perhaps matching TRBD1 (6 bases). The CDR3 length is 16 residues. The V end lost 5 bases, the J end lost 7 bases, and 20 bases lay between the germline ends. Germline lookup yields CDR1 SEHNR and CDR2 FQNEAQ (reference sequence). Here the CDR3 DNA reads TGTGCCAGCAGCCCCCAGACGGTACAGGGCGGCGGGGAGCTGTTTTTT. Its protein is CASSPQTVQGGGELFF.